This T cell receptor (beta chain) emerged from a study of blood T cell repertoires in COVID-19. Across the study: Donors in the United States, Italy and Spain gave samples during acute or convalescent COVID-19. PBMCs, B-cell-depleted T cells, or T cells were the source of the cDNA or gDNA that made up the material.

As processed by the authors: Amplifying reference gene primers gave estimates of nucleated cell counts. Clones were read by immunoSEQ multiplex PCR, and TCRdb kept only the in-frame ones, dropping some. V and J calls and clone size are as listed in that table; D and trimming were resolved from the DNA. Of around 200,000 clones in the sample, roughly 89% are singletons; the top ten hold 6.5% to 8.5%. Trimming removed 1 base from V and 0 bases from J; junction bases left unmatched: 11. This CDR3 is built from 19 residues. Looked up from germline, CDR1 is MNHNS and CDR2 is SASEGT. The rearrangement joins TRBV6-1 to TRBJ2-4, with 8 bases fitting TRBD1. The sequence was obtained from a man aged 40-49 years with acute or convalescent COVID-19. The sample comprised peripheral blood. Written as DNA, the CDR3 is TGTGCCAGCAGTGAAGTGGCAGGGGGCTCAATTATAGCCAAAAACATTCAGTACTTC. This translates into CASSEVAGGSIIAKNIQYF.